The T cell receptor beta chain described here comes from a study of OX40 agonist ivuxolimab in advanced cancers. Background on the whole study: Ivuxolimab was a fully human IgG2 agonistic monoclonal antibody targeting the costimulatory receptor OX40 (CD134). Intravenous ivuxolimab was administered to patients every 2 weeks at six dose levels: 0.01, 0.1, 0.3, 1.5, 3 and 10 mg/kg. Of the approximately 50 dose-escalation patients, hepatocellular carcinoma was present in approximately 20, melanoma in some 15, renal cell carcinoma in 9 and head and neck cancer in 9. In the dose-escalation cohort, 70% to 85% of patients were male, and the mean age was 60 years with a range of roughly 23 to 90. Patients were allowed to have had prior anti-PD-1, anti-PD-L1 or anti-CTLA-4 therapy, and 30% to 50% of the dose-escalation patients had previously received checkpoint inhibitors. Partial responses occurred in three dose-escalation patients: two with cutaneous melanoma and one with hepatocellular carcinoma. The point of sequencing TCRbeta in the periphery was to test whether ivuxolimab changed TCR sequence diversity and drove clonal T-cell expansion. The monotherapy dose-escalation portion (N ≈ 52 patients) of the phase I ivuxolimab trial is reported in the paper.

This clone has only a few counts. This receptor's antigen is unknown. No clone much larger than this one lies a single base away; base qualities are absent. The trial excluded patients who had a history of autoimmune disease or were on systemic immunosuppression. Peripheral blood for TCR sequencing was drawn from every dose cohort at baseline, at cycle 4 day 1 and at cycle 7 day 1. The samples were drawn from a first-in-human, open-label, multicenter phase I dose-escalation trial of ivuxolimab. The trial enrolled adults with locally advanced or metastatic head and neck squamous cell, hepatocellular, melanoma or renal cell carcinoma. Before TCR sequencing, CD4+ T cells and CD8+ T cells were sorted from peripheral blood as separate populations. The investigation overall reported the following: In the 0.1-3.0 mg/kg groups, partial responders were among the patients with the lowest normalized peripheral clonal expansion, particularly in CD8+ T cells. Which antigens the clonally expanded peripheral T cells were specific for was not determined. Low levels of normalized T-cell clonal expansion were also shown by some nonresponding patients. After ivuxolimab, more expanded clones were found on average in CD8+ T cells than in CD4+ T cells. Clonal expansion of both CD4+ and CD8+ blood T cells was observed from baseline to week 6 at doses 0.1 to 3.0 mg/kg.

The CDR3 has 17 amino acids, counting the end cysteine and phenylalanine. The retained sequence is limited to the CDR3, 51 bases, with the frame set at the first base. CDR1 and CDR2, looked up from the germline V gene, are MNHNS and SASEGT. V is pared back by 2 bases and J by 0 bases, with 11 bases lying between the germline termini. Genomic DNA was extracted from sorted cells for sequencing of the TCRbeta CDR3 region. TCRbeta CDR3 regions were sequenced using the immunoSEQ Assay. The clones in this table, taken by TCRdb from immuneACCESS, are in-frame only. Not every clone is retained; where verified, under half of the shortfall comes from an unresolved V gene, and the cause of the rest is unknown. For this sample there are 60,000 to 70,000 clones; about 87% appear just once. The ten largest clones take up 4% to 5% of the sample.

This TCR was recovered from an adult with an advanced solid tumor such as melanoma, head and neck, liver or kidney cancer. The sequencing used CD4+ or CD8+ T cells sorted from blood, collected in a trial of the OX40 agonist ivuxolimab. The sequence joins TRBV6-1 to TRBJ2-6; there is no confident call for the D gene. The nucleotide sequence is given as TGTGCCAGCAGTGAAAACAACTATAACTCTGGGGCCAACGTCCTGACTTTC. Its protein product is CASSENNYNSGANVLTF.